This T cell receptor (beta chain) was identified in a study of cytomegalovirus exposure and HLA in healthy donors. Study outcomes and limitations: The listing of 150 or so TCR beta chains classed them as cytomegalovirus-associated.

The study ran its PCR with 60 Vbeta and 13 Jbeta primers. Sequencing used immunoSEQ multiplex PCR; TCRdb keeps in-frame clones, though not all of them. The table records over 100,000 clones, around 78% of them present only once. Regarding this clone: Its antigen is currently unknown.

This CDR3 region has 16 residues. Germline assignment: CDR1 SGHAT and CDR2 FQNNGV. Unmatched junction bases numbered 13, after V lost 5 bases and J lost 7 bases. The receptor was isolated from a female donor in good health and CMV-seropositive. The V call is TRBV11-2, the J call TRBJ2-5; 10 nucleotides match TRBD2. Sequencing used PBMCs. The CDR3, as DNA: TGTGCCAGCAGCCCGCGGACTAGCGGCTTTGGGGGGACCCAGTACTTC. Encoded protein: CASSPRTSGFGGTQYF.